This T cell receptor (beta chain) was profiled in a study of T cells after posttransplantation cyclophosphamide (dated by TCRdb to about 2016). The study in broad terms: T cell repertoire reconstitution was tracked by TRB sequencing after myeloablative bone marrow transplantation in which posttransplantation cyclophosphamide was used as GVHD prophylaxis. Antigen receptor sequencing was done on samples from about 34 PTCy-treated patients and from 15 to 20 related bone marrow donors of those patients. TRB sequencing was performed on blood from all 35 or so PTCy patients with 1-year posttransplant specimens. In 3 patients, TRB sequencing was also performed on up to about 3 more blood samples taken 2 to 5.2 years after transplant, and in a handful of patients, pretransplant blood was also TRB-sequenced. Because TRA and TRB clonality correlated tightly in fewer than ten samples, the subsequent TCR analyses were limited to TRB only. Public TRB sequences were compared against a database of over 3,500 sequences linked to responses to pathogens, tumor antigens, self-antigens and alloantigens. Overall study outcomes, separate from this receptor: Across fewer than 50 patients, TRB clonality was highly associated with recipient CMV seropositivity and CMV reactivation, and diversity in PTCy patients was similar to diversity in CNI/methotrexate controls. The TRB repertoires of T cells infiltrating skin or the GI tract showed only limited overlap with the TRB repertoires found in blood. Donor-recipient similarity was low at 1-2 months but increased during the first year, and donor CD8+ memory clones often dominated later blood repertoires.

At least ten counts were recorded for this clone. No cognate antigen has been identified for it. No much larger clonotype is one base removed from it; base qualities were not supplied. Genomic DNA was used for TRB sequencing, which was performed with the immunoSEQ assay at survey resolution or with the hsTCRB kit. Processing in the source paper ran as follows. The immunoSEQ software handled the initial read processing, while the LymphoSeq R package was used for the repertoire analyses. Clonality was computed as 1 minus normalized Shannon entropy; Gini coefficient was also calculated for each TRB dataset. Phenotypes of unsorted samples were inferred by mapping TRB sequences from sorted subsets of the recipient or donor onto the same recipient's unsorted samples. The table was pulled from immuneACCESS by TCRdb, which kept in-frame rearrangements only. Such tables lose some clones; where checked, under half of the loss comes from unresolved V genes, and the rest has no known cause. The DNA was the basis for D and trimming; V, J and clone size are from that table. The table shows tens of thousands of clones here, with no singletons. The ten largest clonotypes hold 2.5% to 3% of the sample.

Clipping removes 8 bases from V and 5 bases from J, with 8 as the unmatched junction base count. The CDR3 sequence holds 14 residues, the cysteine and phenylalanine included. Only the CDR3 portion is preserved as DNA: 42 bases, with reading frame beginning at the first base. Per the germline V gene, KGHSH is the CDR1 and LQKENI is the CDR2. Peripheral blood samples were provided by related bone marrow donors on the day of marrow donation. Mononuclear cells from peripheral blood and bone marrow were separated by Ficoll-Hypaque density centrifugation and then cryopreserved. The sequencing sample was made of PBMCs. The TCR comes from a woman aged 60-75 years in good health, CMV-negative, and a related stem cell transplant donor. This chain is built from TRBV18 and TRBJ2-2; 7 junctional bases match TRBD1. The CDR3 here reads CASTYRGRTGELFF. The nucleotides are TGTGCCAGCACCTACAGGGGACGTACCGGGGAGCTGTTTTTT.